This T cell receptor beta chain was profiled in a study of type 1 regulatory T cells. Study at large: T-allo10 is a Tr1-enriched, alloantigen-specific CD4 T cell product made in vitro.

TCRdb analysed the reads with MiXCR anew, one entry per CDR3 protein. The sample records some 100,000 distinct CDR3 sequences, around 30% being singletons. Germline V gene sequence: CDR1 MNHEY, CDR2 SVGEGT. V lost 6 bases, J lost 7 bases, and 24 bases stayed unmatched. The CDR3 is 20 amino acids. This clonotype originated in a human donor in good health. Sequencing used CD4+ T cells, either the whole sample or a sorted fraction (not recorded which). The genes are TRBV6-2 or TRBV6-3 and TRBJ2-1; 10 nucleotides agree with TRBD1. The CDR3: CASSPIRDRGGMVRGNEQFF. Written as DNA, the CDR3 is TGTGCCAGCAGCCCTATCCGGGACAGGGGTGGGATGGTACGTGGGAATGAGCAGTTCTTC.